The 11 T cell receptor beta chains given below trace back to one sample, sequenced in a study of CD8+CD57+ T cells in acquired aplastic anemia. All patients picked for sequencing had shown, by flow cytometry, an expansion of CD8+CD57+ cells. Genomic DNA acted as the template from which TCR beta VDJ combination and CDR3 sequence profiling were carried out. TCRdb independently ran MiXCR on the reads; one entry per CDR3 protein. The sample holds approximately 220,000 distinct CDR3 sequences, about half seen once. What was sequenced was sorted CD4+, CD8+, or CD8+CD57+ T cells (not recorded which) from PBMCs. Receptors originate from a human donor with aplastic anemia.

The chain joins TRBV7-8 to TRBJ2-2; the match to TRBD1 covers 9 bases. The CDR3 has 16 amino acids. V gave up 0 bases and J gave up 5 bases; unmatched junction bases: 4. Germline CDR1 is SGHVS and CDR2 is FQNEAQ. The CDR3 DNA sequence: TGTGCCAGCAGCTTAGCGGGACAGGGTGTTACCGGGGAGCTGTTTTTT. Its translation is CASSLAGQGVTGELFF.

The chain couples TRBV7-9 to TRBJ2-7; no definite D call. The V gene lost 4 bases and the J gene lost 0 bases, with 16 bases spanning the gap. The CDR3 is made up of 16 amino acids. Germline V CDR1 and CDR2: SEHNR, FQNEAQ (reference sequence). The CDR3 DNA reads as TGTGCCAGCAGCTCCGTCAAAGCGTGCCGCTCCTACGAGCAGTACTTC. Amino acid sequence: CASSSVKACRSYEQYF.

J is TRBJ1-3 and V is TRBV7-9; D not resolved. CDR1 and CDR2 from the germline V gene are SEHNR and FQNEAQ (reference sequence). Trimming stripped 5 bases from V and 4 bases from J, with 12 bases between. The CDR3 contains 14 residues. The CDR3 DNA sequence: TGTGCCAGCAGCCAAACTTTGAGGGGAAACACCATATATTTT. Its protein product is CASSQTLRGNTIYF.

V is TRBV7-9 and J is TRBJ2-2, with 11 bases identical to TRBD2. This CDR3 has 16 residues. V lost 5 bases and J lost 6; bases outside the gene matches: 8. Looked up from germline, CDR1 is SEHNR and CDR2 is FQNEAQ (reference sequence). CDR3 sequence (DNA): TGTGCCAGCAGCCCCCCCCAGGGACTAGCGGCCGGGGAGCTGTTTTTT. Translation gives CASSPPQGLAAGELFF.

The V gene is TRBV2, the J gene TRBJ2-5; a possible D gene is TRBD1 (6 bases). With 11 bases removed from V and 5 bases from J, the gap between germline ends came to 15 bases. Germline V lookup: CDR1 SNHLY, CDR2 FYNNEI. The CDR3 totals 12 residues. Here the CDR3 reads CAGGRGEETQYF. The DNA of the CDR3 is TGTGCCGGGGGCAGGGGCGAGGAGACCCAGTACTTC.

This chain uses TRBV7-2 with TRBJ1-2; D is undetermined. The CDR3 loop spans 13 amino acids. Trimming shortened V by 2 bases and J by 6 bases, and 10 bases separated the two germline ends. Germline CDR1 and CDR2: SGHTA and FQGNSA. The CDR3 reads CASSLLTDDGYTF. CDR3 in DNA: TGTGCCAGCAGCTTACTAACAGACGATGGCTACACCTTC.

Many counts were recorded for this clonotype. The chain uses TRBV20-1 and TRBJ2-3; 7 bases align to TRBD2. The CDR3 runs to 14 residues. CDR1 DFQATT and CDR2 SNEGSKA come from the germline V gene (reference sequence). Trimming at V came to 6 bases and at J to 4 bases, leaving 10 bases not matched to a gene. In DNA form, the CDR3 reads TGCAGTGCGCACACGGGGGGTTCCCCAGATACGCAGTATTTT. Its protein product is CSAHTGGSPDTQYF.

The DNA of the CDR3 is TGTGCCAGCAGTGAATCGACAGGGAGGAATTCACCCCTCCACTTT. This codes for CASSESTGRNSPLHF. The chain is built from TRBV2 and TRBJ1-6, with 7 bases aligning to TRBD1. Trimming took 2 bases from V and 7 from J; bases not matched to a gene: 5. Germline CDR1 SNHLY, CDR2 FYNNEI. This CDR3 spans 15 amino acids.

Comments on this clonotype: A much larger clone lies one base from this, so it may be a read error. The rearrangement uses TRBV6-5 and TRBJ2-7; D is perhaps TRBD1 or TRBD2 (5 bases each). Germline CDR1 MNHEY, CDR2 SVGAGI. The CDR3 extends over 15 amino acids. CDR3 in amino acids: CASGYSRGNFYEQYF. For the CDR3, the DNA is TGTGCCAGCGGTTACTCGAGGGGCAACTTCTACGAGCAGTACTTC.

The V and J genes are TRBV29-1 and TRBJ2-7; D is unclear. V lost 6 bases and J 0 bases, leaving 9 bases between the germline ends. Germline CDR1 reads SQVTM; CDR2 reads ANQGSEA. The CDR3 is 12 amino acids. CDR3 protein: CSVLGLSYEQYF. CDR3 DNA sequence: TGCAGCGTCCTCGGCCTCTCCTACGAGCAGTACTTC.

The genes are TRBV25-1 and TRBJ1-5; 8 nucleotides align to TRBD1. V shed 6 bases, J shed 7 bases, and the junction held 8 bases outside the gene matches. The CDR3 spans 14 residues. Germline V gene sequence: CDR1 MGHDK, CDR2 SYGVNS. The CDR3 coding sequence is TGTGCCAGCAGGGAGACAGGGGTCGGCCAGCCCCAGCATTTT. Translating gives CASRETGVGQPQHF. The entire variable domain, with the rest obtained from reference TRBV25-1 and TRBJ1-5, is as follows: EADIYQTPRYLVIGTGKKITLECSQTMGHDKMYWYQQDPGMELHLIHYSYGVNSTEKGDLSSESTVSRIRTEHFPLTLESARPSHTSQYLCASRETGVGQPQHFGDGTRLSIL.